This T cell receptor beta chain was identified in a study of post-analysis software for immune sequencing data (dated by TCRdb to between 2015 and 2016). Regarding the study in general: Relapsing-remitting, secondary progressive and progressive-relapsing multiple sclerosis were recorded as disease courses, and subtype annotation was lacking for some patients. The multiple sclerosis patient repertoires were compared with about a dozen previously published healthy control repertoires from donors aged about 6 to 25 years. A subset of samples was prepared in parallel using single-end sample barcoding, then pooled and co-amplified after Illumina adapter ligation. Beyond this particular receptor, the publication reports: Multiple sclerosis patients had significantly lower normalized Chao1 diversity than controls, a result that suggests substantial peripheral T-cell clonal expansion. Direct clustering with F measure revealed strong co-clustering of samples prepared in the same batch, which led to a batch-effect correction. Four to six TRBV segments, including TRBV5-6, TRBV5-1 and TRBV20-1, were significantly more frequent in patients than controls. The control group was slightly older than the multiple sclerosis patient group.

Library construction relied on PCR. This sample was sequenced with an Illumina HiSeq 2500. To reduce PCR and sequencing biases, unique molecular identifiers were built into the TCR beta cDNA libraries. Approximately 500,000 cDNA molecules were obtained for every 1 to 10 million input T cells, so each molecule roughly corresponded to one T cell. The same protocol used for the earlier healthy control dataset was applied to prepare and sequence the patient libraries. Samples belonging to the same batch were prepared together, multiplexed and sequenced on a shared HiSeq lane. Under the source paper's analysis protocol: Raw barcoded reads were processed with MIGEC, and single-read molecular identifier groups were discarded before consensus assembly and CDR3 extraction. VDJtools was used for post-analysis of the clonotype tables, and diversity was normalized by down-sampling every dataset to the size of the smallest sample. Repertoire overlap clustering matched CDR3 amino acid but not nucleotide sequences to correct batch-related cross-sample contamination. TCRdb handled the public reads itself, with Q25 trimming in fastp and clone calling in MiXCR, and kept productive beta chains. Every CDR3 protein is listed once, alongside the most common genes and DNA of its rows. V and J calls and clone size were set by TCRdb, not the authors. This sample lists roughly 600,000 distinct CDR3 sequences; 44% were detected once. The top ten clonotypes cover around 1.7% of the sample.

Based on the germline V gene (reference sequence), the CDR1 and CDR2 sequences are SEHNR and FQNEAQ. V is shortened by 3 bases, J by 5 bases, and the region joining them spans 13 bases. Its CDR3 holds 14 amino acids, cysteine through phenylalanine. Of all the DNA, just the CDR3 is kept, 42 bases in frame from base 1. A note on this clonotype: Its antigen remains unidentified. There are no base qualities to consult, and no much larger clone falls within one base.

TCR beta repertoires were profiled from peripheral blood of 13 young patients with multiple sclerosis to demonstrate the VDJtools post-analysis software. Multiple sclerosis patients were children and adolescents aged roughly 6 to 17 years. The rearranged chain carries TRBV7-9 and TRBJ2-5; the D gene cannot be resolved reliably. The sequencing input was blood. The source is a girl aged 5-17 years with multiple sclerosis. The nucleotide sequence reads TGTGCCAGCAGCTTCATATCGGTTCGGGAGACCCAGTACTTC. Protein translation: CASSFISVRETQYF.